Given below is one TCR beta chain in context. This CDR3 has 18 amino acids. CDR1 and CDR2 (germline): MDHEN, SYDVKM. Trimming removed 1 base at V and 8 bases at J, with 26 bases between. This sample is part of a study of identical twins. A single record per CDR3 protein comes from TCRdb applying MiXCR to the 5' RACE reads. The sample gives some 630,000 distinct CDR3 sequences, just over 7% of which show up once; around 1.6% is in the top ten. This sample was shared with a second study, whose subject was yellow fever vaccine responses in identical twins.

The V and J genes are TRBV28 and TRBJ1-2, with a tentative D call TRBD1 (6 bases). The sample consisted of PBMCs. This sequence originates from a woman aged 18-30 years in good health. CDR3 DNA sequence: TGTGCCAGCAGTTTATTGACCGGTGGTGGGAACAGGGTGAAAGGCTACACCTTC. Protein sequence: CASSLLTGGGNRVKGYTF.